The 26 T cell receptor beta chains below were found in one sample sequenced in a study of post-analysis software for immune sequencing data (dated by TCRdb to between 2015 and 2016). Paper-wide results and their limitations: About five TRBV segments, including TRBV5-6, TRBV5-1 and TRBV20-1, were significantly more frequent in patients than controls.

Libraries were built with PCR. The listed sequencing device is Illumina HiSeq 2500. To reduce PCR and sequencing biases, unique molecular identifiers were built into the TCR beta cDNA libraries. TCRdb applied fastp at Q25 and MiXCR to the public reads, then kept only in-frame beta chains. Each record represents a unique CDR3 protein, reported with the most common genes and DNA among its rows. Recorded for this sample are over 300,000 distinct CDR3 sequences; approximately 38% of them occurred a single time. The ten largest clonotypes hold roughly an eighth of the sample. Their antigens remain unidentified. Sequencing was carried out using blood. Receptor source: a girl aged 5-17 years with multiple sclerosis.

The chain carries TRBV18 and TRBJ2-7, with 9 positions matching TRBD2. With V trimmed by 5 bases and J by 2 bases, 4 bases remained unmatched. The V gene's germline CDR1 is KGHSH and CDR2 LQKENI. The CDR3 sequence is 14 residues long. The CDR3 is CASSASGATYEQYF. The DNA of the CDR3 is TGTGCCAGCTCAGCTAGCGGGGCAACCTACGAGCAGTACTTC.

CDR3 region: CASSPRQDLPGNTEAFF. The CDR3, as DNA: TGTGCCAGCAGTCCCAGACAGGACCTACCGGGGAACACTGAAGCTTTCTTT. The V gene is TRBV12-3 or TRBV12-4, the J gene TRBJ1-1, with D perhaps TRBD1 (6 bases). CDR3 length equals 17 residues. Trimming shortened V by 5 bases and J by 1 base, and 20 bases separated the two germline ends.

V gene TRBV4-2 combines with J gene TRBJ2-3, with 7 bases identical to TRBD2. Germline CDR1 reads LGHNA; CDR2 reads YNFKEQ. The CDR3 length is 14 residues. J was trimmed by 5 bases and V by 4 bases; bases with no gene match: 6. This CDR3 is CASSPRLAEDTQYF. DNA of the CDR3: TGTGCCAGCAGCCCAAGGCTAGCGGAAGATACGCAGTATTTT.

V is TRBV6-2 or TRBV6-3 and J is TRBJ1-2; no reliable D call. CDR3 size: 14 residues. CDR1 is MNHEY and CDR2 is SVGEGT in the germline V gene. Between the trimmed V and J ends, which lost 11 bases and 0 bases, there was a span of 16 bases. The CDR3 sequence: CAGGQSGANYGYTF. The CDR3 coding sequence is TGTGCCGGCGGCCAATCCGGGGCTAACTATGGCTACACCTTC.

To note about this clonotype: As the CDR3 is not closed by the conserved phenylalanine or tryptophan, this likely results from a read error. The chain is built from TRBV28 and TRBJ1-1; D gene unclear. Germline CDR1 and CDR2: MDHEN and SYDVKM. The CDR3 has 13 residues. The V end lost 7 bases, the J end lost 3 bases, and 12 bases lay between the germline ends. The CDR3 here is CASNGRKYTEAFC. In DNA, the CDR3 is TGTGCCAGCAACGGCAGGAAATACACTGAAGCTTTCTGT.

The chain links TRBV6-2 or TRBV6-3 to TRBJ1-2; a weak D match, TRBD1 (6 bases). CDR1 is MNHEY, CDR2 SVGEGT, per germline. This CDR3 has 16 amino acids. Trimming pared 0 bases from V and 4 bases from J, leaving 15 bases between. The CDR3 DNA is TGTGCCAGCAGTTACTCCATGAGGACAGAGGCCTATGGCTACACCTTC. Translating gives CASSYSMRTEAYGYTF.

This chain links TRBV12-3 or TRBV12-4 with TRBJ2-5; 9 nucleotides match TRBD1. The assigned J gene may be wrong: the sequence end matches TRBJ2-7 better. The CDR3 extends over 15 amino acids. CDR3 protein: CASRASTGGFNEQYF. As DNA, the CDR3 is TGTGCCAGCAGAGCATCGACAGGGGGTTTCAACGAGCAGTACTTC.

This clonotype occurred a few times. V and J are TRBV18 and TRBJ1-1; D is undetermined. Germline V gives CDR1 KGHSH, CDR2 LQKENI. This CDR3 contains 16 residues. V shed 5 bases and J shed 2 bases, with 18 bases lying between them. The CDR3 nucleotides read TGTGCCAGCTCATCCCGGGCAGTGGACCCCAACACTGAAGCTTTCTTT. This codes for CASSSRAVDPNTEAFF.

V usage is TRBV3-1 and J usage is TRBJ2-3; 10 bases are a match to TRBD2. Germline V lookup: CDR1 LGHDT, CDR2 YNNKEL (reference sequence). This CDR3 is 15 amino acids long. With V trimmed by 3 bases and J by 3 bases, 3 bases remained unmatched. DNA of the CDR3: TGTGCCAGCAGCCACGGACTAGCGGAAACAGATACGCAGTATTTT. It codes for CASSHGLAETDTQYF.

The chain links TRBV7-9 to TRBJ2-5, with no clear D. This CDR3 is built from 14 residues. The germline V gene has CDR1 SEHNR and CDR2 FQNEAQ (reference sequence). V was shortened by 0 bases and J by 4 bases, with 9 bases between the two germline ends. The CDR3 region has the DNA TGTGCCAGCAGCTTAGCGAATCTAGGAGAGACCCAGTACTTC. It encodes CASSLANLGETQYF. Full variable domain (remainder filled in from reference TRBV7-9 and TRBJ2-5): DTGVSQNPRHKITKRGQNVTFRCDPISEHNRLYWYRQTLGQGPEFLTYFQNEAQLEKSRLLSDRFSAERPKGSFSTLEIQRTEQGDSAMYLCASSLANLGETQYFGPGTRLLVL.

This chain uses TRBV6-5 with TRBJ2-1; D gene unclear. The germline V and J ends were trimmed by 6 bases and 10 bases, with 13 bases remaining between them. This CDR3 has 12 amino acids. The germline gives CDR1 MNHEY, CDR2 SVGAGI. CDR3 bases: TGTGCCAGCAGGGACCTCCCAGGAGAGCAGTTCTTC. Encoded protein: CASRDLPGEQFF.

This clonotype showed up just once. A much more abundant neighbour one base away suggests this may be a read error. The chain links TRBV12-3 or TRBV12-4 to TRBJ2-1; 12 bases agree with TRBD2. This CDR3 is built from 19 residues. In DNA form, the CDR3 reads TGTGCCAGCGGTTTAACGGCTAGCGGGGGGGTAAGCTCCTACAATGAGCAGTTCTTC. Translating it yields CASGLTASGGVSSYNEQFF.

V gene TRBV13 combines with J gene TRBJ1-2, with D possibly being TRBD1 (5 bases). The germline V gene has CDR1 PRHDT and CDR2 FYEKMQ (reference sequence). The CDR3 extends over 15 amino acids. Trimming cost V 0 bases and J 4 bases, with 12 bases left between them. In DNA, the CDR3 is TGTGCCAGCAGCTTAGGCGGGGACCGCCCCTATGGCTACACCTTC. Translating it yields CASSLGGDRPYGYTF.

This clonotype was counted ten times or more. For the CDR3, the DNA is TGCAGCGTTTCGAGAAGTTACAATGAGCAGTTCTTC. It encodes CSVSRSYNEQFF. The V gene is TRBV29-1, the J gene TRBJ2-1; no reliable D call. This CDR3 has 12 amino acids. Trimming removed 5 bases at V and 4 bases at J, with 9 bases between. Germline lookup yields CDR1 SQVTM and CDR2 ANQGSEA.

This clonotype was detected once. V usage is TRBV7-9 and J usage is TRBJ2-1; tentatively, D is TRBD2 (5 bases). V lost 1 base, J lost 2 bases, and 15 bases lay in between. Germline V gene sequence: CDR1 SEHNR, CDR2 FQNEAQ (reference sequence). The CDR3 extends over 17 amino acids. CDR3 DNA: TGTGCCAGCAGCTTAGAGTCGGGGATGGTCCCCTACAATGAGCAGTTCTTC. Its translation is CASSLESGMVPYNEQFF.

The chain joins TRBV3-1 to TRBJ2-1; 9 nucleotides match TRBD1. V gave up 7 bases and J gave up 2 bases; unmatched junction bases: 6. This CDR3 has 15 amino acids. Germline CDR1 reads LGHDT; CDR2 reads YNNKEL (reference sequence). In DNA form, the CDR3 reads TGTGCCAGCACGGGGACAGGGAAAACCTACAATGAGCAGTTCTTC. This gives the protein CASTGTGKTYNEQFF.

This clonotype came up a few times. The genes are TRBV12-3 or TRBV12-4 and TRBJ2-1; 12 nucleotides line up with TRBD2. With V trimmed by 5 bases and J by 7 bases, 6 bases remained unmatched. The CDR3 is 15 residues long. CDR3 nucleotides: TGTGCCAGCAGTCCTAGCGGGGGGGCCAGAAATGAGCAGTTCTTC. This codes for CASSPSGGARNEQFF.

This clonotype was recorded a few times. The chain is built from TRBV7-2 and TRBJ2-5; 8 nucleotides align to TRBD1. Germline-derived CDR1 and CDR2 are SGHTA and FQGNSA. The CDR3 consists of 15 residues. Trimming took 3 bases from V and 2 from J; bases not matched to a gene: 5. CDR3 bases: TGTGCCAGCAGCTTCTTACAGGGGGATCAAGAGACCCAGTACTTC. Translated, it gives CASSFLQGDQETQYF.

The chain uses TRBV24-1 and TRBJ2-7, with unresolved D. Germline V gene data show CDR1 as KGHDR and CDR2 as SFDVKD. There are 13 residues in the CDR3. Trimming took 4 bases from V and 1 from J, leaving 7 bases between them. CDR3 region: CATSDGPSYEQYF. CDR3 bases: TGTGCCACCAGTGACGGTCCTTCCTACGAGCAGTACTTC.

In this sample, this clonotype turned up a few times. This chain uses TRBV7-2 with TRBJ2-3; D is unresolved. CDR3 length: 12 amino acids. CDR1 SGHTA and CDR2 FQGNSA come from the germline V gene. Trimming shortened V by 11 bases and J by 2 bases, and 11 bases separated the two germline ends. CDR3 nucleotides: TGTGCCTGCGGTGCGTACACAGATACGCAGTATTTT. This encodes CACGAYTDTQYF.

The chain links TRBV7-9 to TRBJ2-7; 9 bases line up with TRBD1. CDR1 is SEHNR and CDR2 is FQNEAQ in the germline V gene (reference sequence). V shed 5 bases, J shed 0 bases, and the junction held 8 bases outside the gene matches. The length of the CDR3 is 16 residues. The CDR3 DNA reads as TGTGCCAGCAGCGGACGGACAGGGGTTAGCTCCTACGAGCAGTACTTC. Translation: CASSGRTGVSSYEQYF.

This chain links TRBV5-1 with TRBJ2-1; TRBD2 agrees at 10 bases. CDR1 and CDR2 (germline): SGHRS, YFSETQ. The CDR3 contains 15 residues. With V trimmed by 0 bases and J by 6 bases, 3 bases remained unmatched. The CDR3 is CASSLAERGGNEQFF. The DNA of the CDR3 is TGCGCCAGCAGCTTGGCCGAGCGGGGGGGCAATGAGCAGTTCTTC.

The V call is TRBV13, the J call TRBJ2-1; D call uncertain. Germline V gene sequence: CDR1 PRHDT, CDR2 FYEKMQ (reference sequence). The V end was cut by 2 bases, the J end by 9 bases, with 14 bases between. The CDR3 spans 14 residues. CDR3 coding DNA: TGTGCCAGCAGCTTATTTATAGGGATTTCTGAGCAGTTCTTC. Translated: CASSLFIGISEQFF.

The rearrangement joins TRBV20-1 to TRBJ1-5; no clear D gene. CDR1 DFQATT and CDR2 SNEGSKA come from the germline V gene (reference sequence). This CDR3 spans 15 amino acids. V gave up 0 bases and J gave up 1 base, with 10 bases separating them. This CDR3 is CSAREAVPSNQPQHF. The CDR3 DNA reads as TGCAGTGCTAGAGAGGCCGTACCCAGCAATCAGCCCCAGCATTTT.

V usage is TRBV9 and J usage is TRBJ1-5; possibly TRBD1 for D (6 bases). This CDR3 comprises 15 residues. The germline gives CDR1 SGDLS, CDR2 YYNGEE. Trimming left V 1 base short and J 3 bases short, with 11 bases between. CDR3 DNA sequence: TGTGCCAGCAGCGTAAGCGGACAGTCCAATCAGCCCCAGCATTTT. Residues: CASSVSGQSNQPQHF.

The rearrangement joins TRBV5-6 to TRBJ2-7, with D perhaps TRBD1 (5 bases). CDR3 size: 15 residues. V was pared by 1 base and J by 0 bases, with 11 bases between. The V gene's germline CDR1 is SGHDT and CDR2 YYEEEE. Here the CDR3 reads CASSLITGPSYEQYF. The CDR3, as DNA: TGTGCCAGCAGCTTGATTACAGGACCCTCCTACGAGCAGTACTTC.